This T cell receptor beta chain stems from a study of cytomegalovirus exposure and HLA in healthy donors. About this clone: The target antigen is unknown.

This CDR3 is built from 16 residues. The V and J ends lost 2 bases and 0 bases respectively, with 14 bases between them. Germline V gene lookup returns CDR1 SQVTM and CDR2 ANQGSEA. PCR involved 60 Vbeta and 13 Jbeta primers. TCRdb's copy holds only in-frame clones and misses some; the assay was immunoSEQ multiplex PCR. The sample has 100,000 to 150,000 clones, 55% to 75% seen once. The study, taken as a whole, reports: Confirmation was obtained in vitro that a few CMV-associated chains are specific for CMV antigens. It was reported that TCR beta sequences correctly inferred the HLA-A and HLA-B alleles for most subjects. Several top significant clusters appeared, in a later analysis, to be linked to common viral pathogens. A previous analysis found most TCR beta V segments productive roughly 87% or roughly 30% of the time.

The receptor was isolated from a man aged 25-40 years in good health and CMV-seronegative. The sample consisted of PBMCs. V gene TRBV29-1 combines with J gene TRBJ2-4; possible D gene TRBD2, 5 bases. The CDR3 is CSVETPGGLAKNIQYF. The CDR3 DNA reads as TGCAGCGTTGAAACCCCCGGCGGGCTAGCCAAAAACATTCAGTACTTC.